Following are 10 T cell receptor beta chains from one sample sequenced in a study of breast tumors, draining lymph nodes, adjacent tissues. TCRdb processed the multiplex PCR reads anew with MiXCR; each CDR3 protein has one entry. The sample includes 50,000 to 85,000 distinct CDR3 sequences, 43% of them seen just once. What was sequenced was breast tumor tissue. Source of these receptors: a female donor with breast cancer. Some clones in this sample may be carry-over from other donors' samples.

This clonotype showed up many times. The DNA for the CDR3 is TGTGCCAGCACGGGGACAGGGCGCAATCAGCCCCAGCATTTT. Its translation is CASTGTGRNQPQHF. The chain has TRBV6-1 and TRBJ1-5; 9 positions agree with TRBD1. Looked up from germline, CDR1 is MNHNS and CDR2 is SASEGT. V lost 7 bases to trimming and J lost 2 bases; unmatched junction nucleotides: 3. CDR3 length equals 14 residues.

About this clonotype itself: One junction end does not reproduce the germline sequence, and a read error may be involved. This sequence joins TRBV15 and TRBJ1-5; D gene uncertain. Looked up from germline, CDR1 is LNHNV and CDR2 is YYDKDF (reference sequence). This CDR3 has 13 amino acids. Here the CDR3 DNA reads TGTGCCACCAGCAAATTAAGCAATCAGCCCCGGCATTTT. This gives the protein CATSKLSNQPRHF.

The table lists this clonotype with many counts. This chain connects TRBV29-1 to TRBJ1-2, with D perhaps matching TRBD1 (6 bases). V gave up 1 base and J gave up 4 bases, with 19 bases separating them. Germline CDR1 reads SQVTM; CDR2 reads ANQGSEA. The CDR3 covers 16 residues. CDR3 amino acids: CSVEGLDSGGSYGYTF. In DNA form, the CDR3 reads TGCAGCGTTGAAGGATTGGACAGCGGGGGTTCCTATGGCTACACCTTC.

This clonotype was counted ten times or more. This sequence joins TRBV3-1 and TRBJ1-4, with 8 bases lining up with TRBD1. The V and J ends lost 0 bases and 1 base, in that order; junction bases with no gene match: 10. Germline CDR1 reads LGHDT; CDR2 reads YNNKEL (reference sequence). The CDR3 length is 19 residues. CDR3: CASSQDLGQGKGTNEKLFF. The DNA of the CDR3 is TGTGCCAGCAGCCAAGATCTAGGACAGGGTAAAGGAACTAATGAAAAACTGTTTTTT.

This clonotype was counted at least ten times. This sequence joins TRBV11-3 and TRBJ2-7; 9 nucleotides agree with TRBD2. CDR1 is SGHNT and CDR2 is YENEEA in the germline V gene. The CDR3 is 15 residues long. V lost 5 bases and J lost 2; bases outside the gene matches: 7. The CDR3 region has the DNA TGTGCCAGCAGCCCATTAGCGGGGGAACCCTACGAGCAGTACTTC. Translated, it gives CASSPLAGEPYEQYF. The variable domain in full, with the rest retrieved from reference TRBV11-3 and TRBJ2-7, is EAGVVQSPRYKIIEKKQPVAFWCNPISGHNTLYWYLQNLGQGPELLIRYENEEAVDDSQLPKDRFSAERLKGVDSTLKIQPAELGDSAVYLCASSPLAGEPYEQYFGPGTRLTVT.

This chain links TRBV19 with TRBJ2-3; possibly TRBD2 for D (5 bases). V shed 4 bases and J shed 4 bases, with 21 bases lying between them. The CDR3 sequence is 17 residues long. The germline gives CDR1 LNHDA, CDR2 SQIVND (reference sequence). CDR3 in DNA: TGTGCCAGTAGTACCAATGAGGCTGGCGAGGACTCAGATACGCAGTATTTT. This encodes CASSTNEAGEDSDTQYF.

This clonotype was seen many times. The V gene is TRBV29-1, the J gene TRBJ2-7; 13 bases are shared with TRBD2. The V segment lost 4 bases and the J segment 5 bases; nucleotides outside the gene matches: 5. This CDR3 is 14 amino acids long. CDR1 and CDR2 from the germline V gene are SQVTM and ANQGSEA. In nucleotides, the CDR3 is TGCAGCGTTGGGGGACTAGCGGGAACCCACGAGCAGTACTTC. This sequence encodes CSVGGLAGTHEQYF.

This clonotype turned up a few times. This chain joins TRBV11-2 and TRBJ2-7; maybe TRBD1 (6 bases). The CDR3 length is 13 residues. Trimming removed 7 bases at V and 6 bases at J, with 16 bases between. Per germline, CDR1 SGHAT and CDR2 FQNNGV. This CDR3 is CASTGTWSSEQYF. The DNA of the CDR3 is TGTGCCAGCACGGGGACATGGTCATCCGAGCAGTACTTC.

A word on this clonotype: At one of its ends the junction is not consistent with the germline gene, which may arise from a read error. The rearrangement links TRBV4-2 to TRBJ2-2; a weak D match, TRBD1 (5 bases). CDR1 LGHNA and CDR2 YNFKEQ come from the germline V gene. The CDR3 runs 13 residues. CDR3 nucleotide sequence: TGTGCCAGCAGCCACCAGGGTTACGATGAGCAGTTTTTT. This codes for CASSHQGYDEQFF.

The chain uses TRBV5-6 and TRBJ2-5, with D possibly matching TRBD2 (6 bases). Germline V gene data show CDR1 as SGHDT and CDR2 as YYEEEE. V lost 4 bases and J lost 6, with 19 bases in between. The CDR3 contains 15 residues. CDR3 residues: CASSPAAASVKTQYF. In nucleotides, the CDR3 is TGTGCCAGCAGCCCCGCCGCGGCTAGCGTGAAGACCCAGTACTTC.